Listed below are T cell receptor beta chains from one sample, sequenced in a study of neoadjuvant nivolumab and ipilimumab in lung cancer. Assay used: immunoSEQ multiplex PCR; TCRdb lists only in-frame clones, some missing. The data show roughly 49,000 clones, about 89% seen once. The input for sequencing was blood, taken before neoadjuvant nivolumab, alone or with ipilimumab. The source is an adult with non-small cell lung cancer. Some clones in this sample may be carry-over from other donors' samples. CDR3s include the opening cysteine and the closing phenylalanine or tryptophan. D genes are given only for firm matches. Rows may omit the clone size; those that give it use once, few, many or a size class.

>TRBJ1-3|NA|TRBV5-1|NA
TGCGCCAGCAGCTTGGACCCAGCCCAGGACACCATATATTTT
CASSLDPAQDTIYF
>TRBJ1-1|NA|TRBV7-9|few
TGTGCCAGCAGCTTAGTCGTTGCCGAAGCTTTCTTT
CASSLVVAEAFF
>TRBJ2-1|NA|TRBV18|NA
TGTGCCAGCTCACCGCTCGGAGCGGCGGATGAGCAGTTCTTC
CASSPLGAADEQFF
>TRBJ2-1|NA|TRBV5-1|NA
TGCGCCAGCAGCTTGGACCCGATTCTGGGCAATGAGCAGTTCTTC
CASSLDPILGNEQFF
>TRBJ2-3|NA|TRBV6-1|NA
TGTGCCAGCAGTGTAATCGTGGGAGGAACAGATACGCAGTATTTT
CASSVIVGGTDTQYF
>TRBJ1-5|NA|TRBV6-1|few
TGTGCCAGCTCTGAAGGGACCCGCTCGCGGCCCCAGCATTTT
CASSEGTRSRPQHF
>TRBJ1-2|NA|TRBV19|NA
TGTGCCACCACCGAGGGACGGCTCTATGGCTACACCTTC
CATTEGRLYGYTF
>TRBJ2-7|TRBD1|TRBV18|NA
TGTGCCAGCTCACCTGGACAGGGGCCGAGCGAACAGTACTTC
CASSPGQGPSEQYF
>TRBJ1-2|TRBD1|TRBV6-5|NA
TGTGCCACTGGACAGGGAGGTGGCTACACCTTC
CATGQGGGYTF
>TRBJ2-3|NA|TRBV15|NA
TGTGCCACCAGCAGAGATAGGGACGGGAGCACAGATACGCAGTATTTT
CATSRDRDGSTDTQYF
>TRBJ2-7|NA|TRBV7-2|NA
TGTGCCAGCAGCACCACCACCGGGTCCCTCTACGAGCAGTACTTC
CASSTTTGSLYEQYF
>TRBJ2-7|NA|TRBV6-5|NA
TGTGCCAGCAGTTACTATGGGGGATCCCCCAACGAGCAGTACTTC
CASSYYGGSPNEQYF
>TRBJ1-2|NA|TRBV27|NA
TGTGCCAGCAGCCTCCAGCGGGACGGAGGCTACACCTTC
CASSLQRDGGYTF
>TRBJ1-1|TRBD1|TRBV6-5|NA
TGTGCCAGCGGAGACAGGGGAAGGCAAGCTTTCTTT
CASGDRGRQAFF
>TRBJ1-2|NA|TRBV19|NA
TGTGCCAGTAGCAGAGACTCCGGGCCTGGAGGGTATGGCTACACCTTC
CASSRDSGPGGYGYTF
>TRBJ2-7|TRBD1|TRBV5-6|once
TGTGCCAGCAGCTTTAGGGGGACAGGGACCTACGAGCAGTACTTC
CASSFRGTGTYEQYF
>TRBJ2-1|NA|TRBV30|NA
TGTGCCTGGAGTGCCCAACAGGGATCAGGCGGGCAGTTCTTC
CAWSAQQGSGGQFF
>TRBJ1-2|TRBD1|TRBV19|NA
TGTGCCAGTAGTACAGGGGGACAGGGGGCGAGGGGCTACACCTTC
CASSTGGQGARGYTF
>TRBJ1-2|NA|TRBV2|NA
TGTGCCAGCAGTGAAAGGCAGGCGAACTATGGCTACACCTTC
CASSERQANYGYTF
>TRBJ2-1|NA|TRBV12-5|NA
TGTGCTAGTGGTTTGAGTTTGAGCTTCGATGAGCAGTTCTTC
CASGLSLSFDEQFF
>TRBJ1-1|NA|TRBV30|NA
TGTGCCTGGAGTCCCGGGACGGGCTACGTGGAAGCTTTCTTT
CAWSPGTGYVEAFF
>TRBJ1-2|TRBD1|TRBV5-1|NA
TGCGCCAGCAGCTCGGAAGGGACAGTTAACTATGGCTACACCTTC
CASSSEGTVNYGYTF
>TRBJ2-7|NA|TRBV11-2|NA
TGTGCCAGCAGCCCGAGGGCGGAAACCTACGAGCAGTACTTC
CASSPRAETYEQYF
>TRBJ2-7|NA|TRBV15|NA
TGTGCCACCAGCGTAGCGCCCGACTACGAGCAGTACTTC
CATSVAPDYEQYF
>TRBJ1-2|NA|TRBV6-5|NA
TGTGCCAGCAAAAGGGCCCGGGGCAGGTACTATGGCTACACCTTC
CASKRARGRYYGYTF
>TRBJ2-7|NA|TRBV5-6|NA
TGTGCCAGCAGCCCGAGGCGTATGGGGCCAGCCTACGAGCAGTACTTC
CASSPRRMGPAYEQYF
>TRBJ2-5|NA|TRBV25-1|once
TGTGCCAGCAGGCCGTCCGTGGAGACCCAGTACTTC
CASRPSVETQYF
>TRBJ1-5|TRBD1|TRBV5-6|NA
TGTGCCAGCAGCCCGGGACAGGGGGCCGGCAATCAGCCCCAGCATTTT
CASSPGQGAGNQPQHF
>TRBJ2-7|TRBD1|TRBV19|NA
TGTGCCAGTAGTAGGGGGACAGGGGGCCAAGGCGAGCAGTACTTC
CASSRGTGGQGEQYF
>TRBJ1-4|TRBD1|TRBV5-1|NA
TGCGCCAGCAGCCCCGGGACAGGGGGAGAAAAACTGTTTTTT
CASSPGTGGEKLFF
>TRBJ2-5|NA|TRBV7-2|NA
TGTGCCAGCAGCAAGGGGCCACAAGAGACCCAGTACTTC
CASSKGPQETQYF
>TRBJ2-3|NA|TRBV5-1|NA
TGCGCCAGCAGCTCGAGCTCCACAGATACGCAGTATTTT
CASSSSSTDTQYF
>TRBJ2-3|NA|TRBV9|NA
TGTGCCAGCAGCCCCACACAGGCAGGGCGAAGCACAGATACGCAGTATTTT
CASSPTQAGRSTDTQYF
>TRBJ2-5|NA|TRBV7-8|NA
TGTGCCAGCAGCTTGGTCGGTGAGGAGACCCAGTACTTC
CASSLVGEETQYF
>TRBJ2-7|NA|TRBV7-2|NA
TGTGCCAGCAGCGCGACCGGGACAAGGTACAGGGAGCAGTACTTC
CASSATGTRYREQYF
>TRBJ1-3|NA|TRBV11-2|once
TGTGCCAGCAGCTCTCCTGGCTCTGGAAACACCATATATTTT
CASSSPGSGNTIYF
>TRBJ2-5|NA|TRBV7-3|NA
TGTGCCAGCAGCTTCATGACAGTCCAAGAGACCCAGTACTTC
CASSFMTVQETQYF
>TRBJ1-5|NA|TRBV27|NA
TGTGCCAGCAGTTTTCAAGCCAGCAATCAGCCCCAGCATTTT
CASSFQASNQPQHF
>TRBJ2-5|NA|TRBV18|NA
TGTGCCAGCTCGTGGACAGATCAAGAGACCCAGTACTTC
CASSWTDQETQYF
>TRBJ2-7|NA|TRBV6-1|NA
TGTGCCAGCAGTGGCTCCAGGGTTATCCCCGACGAGCAGTACTTC
CASSGSRVIPDEQYF
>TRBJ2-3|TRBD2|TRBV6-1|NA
TGTGCCAGCAAAGACTCGCCGGCGGGAGCAGATACGCAGTATTTT
CASKDSPAGADTQYF
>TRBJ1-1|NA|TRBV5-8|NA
TGTGCCAGCAGACGGACGTCGAACACTGAAGCTTTCTTT
CASRRTSNTEAFF
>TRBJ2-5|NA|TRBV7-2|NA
TGTGCCAGCAGCTTTGAGGGGGAGACCCAGTACTTC
CASSFEGETQYF
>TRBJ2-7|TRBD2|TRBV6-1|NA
TGTGCCAGCAGTGAGAATTCGGGAGGGGAAGCCTACGAGCAGTACTTC
CASSENSGGEAYEQYF
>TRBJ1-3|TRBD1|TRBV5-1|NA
TGCGCCAGCAGCCCGGGACAGGTCTCTGGAAACACCATATATTTT
CASSPGQVSGNTIYF
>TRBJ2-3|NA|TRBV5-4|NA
TGTGCCAGCAGCTTGGGACAGGTTAGGAATACGCAGTATTTT
CASSLGQVRNTQYF
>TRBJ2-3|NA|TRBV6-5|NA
TGTGCCAGCTTGAGGGGAAATACGCAGTATTTT
CASLRGNTQYF
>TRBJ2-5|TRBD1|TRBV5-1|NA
TGCGCCAGCAGCTTGGGACAGGGTAGTTTTGAGACCCAGTACTTC
CASSLGQGSFETQYF
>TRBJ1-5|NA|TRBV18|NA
TGTGCCAGCTCACCATCCGCGGGGGACCAGCCCCAGCATTTT
CASSPSAGDQPQHF
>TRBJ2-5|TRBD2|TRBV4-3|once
TGCGCCAGCAGCCAAGATCCGCTAGCGGGAGGGCCGTGGGAGACCCAGTACTTC
CASSQDPLAGGPWETQYF
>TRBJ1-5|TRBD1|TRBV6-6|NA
TGTGCCAGCAGCCGGGACAGCCCTAATCAGCCCCAGCATTTT
CASSRDSPNQPQHF
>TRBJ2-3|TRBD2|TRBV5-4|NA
TGTGCCAGCAGCCCATCTAGCGGGAGTCCAGATACGCAGTATTTT
CASSPSSGSPDTQYF
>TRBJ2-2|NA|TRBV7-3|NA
TGTGCCAGCAGCTTCGGCGGCACCGGGGAGCTGTTTTTT
CASSFGGTGELFF